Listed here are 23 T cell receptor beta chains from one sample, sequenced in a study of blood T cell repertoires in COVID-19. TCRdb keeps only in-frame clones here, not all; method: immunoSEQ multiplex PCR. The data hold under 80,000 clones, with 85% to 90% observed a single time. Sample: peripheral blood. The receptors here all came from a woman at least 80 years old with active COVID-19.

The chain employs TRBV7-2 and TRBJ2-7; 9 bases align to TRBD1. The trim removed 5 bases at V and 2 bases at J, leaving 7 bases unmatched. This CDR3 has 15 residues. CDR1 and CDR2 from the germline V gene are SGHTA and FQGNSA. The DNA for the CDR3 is TGTGCCAGCAGCCCAAGGACAGGGGAGACCTACGAGCAGTACTTC. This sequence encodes CASSPRTGETYEQYF.

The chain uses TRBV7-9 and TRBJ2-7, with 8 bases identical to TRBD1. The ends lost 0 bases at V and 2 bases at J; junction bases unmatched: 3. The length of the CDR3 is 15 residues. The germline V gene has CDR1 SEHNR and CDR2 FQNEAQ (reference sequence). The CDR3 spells CASSLAGQGAYEQYF. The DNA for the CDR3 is TGTGCCAGCAGCTTAGCAGGACAGGGTGCCTACGAGCAGTACTTC. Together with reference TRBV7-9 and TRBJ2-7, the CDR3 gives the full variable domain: DTGVSQNPRHKITKRGQNVTFRCDPISEHNRLYWYRQTLGQGPEFLTYFQNEAQLEKSRLLSDRFSAERPKGSFSTLEIQRTEQGDSAMYLCASSLAGQGAYEQYFGPGTRLTVT.

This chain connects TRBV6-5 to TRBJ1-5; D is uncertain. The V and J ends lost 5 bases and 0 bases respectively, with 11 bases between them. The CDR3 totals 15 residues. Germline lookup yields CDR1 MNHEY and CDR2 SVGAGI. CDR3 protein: CASSPSENSNQPQHF. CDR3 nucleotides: TGTGCCAGCAGTCCCTCAGAAAATAGCAATCAGCCCCAGCATTTT.

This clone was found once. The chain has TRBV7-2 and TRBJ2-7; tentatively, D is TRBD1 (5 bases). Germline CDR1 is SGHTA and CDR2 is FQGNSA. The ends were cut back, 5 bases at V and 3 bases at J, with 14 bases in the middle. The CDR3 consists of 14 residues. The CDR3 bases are TGTGCCAGCAGCCATTGGACAACAAACTACGAGCAGTACTTC. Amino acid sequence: CASSHWTTNYEQYF.

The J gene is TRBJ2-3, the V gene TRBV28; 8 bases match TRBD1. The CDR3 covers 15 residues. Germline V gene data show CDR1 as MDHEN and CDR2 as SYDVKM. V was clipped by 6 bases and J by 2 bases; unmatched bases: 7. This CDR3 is CASRLTGANTDTQYF. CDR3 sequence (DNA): TGTGCCAGCAGACTGACAGGGGCCAACACAGATACGCAGTATTTT.

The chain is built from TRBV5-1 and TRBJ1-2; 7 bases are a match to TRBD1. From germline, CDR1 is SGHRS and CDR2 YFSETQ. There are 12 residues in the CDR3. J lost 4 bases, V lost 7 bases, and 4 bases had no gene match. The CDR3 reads CASGTGAYGYTF. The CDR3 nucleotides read TGCGCCAGCGGTACAGGGGCCTATGGCTACACCTTC. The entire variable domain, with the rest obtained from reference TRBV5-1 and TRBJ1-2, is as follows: KAGVTQTPRYLIKTRGQQVTLSCSPISGHRSVSWYQQTPGQGLQFLFEYFSETQRNKGNFPGRFSGRQFSNSRSEMNVSTLELGDSALYLCASGTGAYGYTFGSGTRLTVV.

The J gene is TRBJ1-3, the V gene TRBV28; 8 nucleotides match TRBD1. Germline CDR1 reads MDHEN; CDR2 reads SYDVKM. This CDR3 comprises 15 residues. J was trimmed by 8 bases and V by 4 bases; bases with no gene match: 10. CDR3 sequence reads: CASSSSGQGEDTIYF. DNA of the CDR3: TGTGCCAGCAGTTCCTCAGGACAGGGTGAAGACACCATATATTTT.

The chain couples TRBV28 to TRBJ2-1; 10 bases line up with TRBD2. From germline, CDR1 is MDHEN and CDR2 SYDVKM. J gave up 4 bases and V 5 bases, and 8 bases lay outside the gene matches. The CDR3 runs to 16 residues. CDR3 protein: CASSQLGTSVYNEQFF. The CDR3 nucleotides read TGTGCCAGCAGTCAACTCGGGACTAGCGTATACAATGAGCAGTTCTTC.

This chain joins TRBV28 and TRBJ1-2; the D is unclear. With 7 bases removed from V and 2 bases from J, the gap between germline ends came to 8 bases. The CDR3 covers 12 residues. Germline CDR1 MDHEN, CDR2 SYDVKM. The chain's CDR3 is CASTSLNYGYTF. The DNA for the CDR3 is TGTGCCAGCACGAGTTTGAACTATGGCTACACCTTC.

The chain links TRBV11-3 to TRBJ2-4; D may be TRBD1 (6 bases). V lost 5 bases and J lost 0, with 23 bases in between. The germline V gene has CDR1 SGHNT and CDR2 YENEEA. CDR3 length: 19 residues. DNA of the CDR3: TGTGCCAGCAGCCCAACACCTGGACAGTCTATCCTAGCCAAAAACATTCAGTACTTC. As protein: CASSPTPGQSILAKNIQYF.

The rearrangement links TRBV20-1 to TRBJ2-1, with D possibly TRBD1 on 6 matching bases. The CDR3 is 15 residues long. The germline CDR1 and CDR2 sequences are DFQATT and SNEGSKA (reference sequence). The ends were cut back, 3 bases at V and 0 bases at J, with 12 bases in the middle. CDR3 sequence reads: CSASGPGASYNEQFF. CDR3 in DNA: TGCAGTGCTAGTGGTCCAGGGGCCTCCTACAATGAGCAGTTCTTC.

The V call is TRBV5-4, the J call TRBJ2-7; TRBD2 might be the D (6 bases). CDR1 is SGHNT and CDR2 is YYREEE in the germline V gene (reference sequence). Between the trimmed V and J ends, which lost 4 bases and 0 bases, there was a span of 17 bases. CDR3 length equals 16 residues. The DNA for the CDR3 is TGTGCCAGCAGCATGTTCCGTACCGGGAGCTCCTACGAGCAGTACTTC. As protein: CASSMFRTGSSYEQYF. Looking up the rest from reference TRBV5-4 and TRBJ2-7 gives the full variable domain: ETGVTQSPTHLIKTRGQQVTLRCSSQSGHNTVSWYQQALGQGPQFIFQYYREEENGRGNFPPRFSGLQFPNYSSELNVNALELDDSALYLCASSMFRTGSSYEQYFGPGTRLTVT.

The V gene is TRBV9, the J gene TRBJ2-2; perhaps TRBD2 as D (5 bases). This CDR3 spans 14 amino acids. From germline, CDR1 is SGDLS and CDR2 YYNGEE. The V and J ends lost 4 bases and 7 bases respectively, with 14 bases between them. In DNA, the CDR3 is TGTGCCAGCAGCCCCCGGCCCGCGGGCGGGGAGCTGTTTTTT. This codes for CASSPRPAGGELFF.

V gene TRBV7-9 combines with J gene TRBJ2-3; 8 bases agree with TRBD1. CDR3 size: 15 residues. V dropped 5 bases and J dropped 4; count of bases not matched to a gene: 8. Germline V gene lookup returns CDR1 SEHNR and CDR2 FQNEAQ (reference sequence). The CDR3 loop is CASSGVAGGADTQYF. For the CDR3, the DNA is TGTGCCAGCAGCGGGGTGGCAGGGGGCGCAGATACGCAGTATTTT.

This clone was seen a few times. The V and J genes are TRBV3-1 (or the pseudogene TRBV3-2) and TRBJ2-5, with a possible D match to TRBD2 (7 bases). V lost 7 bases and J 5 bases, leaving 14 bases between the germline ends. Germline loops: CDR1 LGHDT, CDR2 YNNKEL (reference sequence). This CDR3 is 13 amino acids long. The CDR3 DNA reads TGTGCCAGCATCCCCAAGGGGGGGGAGACCCAGTACTTC. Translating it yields CASIPKGGETQYF.

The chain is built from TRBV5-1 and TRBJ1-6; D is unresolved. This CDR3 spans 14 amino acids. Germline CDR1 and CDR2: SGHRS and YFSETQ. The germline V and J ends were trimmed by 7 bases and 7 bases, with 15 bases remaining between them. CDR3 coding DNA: TGCGCCAGCTGCCCCAGAAACCCAAATTCACCCCTCCACTTT. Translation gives CASCPRNPNSPLHF.

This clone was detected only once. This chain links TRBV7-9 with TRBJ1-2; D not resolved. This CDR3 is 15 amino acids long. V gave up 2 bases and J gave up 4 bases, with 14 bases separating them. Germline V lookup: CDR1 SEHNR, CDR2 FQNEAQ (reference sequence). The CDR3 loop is CASSLFERTPYGYTF. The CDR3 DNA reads TGTGCCAGCAGCTTATTCGAGAGGACTCCCTATGGCTACACCTTC.

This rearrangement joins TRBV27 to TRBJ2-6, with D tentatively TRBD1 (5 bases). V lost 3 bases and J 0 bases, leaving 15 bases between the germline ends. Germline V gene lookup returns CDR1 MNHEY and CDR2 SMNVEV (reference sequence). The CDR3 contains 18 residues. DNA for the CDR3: TGTGCCAGCAGTTTTCAGGGAAGACTGTTCTCTGGGGCCAACGTCCTGACTTTC. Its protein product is CASSFQGRLFSGANVLTF.

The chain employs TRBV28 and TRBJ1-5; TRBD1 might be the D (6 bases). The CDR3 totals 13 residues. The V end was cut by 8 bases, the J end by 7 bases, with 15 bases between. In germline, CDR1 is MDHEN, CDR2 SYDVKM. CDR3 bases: TGTGCCAGCCGAGGGGGGGGCGGGCAGCCCCAGCATTTT. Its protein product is CASRGGGGQPQHF.

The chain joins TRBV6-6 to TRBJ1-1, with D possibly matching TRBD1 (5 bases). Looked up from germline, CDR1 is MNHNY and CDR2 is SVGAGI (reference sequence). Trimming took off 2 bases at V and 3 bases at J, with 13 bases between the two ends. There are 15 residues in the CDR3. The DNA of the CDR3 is TGTGCCAGCAGTTACCGAGGAGGGGCGTACACTGAAGCTTTCTTT. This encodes CASSYRGGAYTEAFF.

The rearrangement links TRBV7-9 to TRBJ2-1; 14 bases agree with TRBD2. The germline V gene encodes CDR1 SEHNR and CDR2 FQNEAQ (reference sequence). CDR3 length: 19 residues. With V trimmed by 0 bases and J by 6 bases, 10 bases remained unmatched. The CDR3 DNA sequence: TGTGCCAGCAGCTTAGCGTACGGGACTAGCGGGAGCAAGGCCAATGAGCAGTTCTTC. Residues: CASSLAYGTSGSKANEQFF.

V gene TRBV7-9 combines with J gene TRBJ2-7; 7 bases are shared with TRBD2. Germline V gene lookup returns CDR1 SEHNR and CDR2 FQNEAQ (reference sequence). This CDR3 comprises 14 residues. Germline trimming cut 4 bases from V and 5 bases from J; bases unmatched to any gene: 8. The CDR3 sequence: CASSSIAGHHEQYF. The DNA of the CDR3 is TGTGCCAGCAGCTCGATAGCGGGTCACCACGAGCAGTACTTC.

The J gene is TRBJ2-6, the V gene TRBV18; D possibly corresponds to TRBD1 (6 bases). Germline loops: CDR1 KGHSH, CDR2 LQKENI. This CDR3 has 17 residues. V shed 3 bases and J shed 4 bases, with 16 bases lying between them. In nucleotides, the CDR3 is TGTGCCAGCTCACCCCAGGGGTTTGGTTCCGGGGCCAACGTCCTGACTTTC. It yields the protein CASSPQGFGSGANVLTF.